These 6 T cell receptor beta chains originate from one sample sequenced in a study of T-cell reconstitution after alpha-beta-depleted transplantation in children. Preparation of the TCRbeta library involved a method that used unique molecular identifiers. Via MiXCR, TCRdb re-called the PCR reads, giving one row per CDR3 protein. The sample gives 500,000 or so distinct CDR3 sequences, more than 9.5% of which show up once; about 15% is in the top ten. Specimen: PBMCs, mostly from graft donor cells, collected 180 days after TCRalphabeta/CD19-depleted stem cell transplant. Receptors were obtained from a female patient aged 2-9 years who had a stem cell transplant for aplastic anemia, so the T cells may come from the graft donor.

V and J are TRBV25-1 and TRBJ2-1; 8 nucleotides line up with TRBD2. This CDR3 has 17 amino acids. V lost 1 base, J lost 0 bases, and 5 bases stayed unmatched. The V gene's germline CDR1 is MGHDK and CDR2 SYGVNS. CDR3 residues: CASSEFPSGSSYNEQFF. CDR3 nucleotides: TGTGCCAGCAGTGAATTTCCCAGCGGGAGCTCCTACAATGAGCAGTTCTTC.

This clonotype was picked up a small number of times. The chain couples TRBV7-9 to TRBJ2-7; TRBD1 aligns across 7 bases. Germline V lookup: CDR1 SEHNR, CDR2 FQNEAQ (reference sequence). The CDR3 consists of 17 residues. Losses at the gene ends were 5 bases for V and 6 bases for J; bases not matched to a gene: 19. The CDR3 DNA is TGTGCCAGCAGCCAGGGGAGTAGAAGACAGGGAACATCCGAGCAGTACTTC. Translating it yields CASSQGSRRQGTSEQYF.

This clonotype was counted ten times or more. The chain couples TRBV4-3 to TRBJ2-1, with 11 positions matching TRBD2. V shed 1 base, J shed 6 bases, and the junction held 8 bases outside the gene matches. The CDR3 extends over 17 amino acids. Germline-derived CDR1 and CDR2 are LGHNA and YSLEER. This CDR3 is CASSQVPGTSGPNEQFF. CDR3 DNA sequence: TGCGCCAGCAGCCAAGTTCCCGGGACTAGCGGCCCCAATGAGCAGTTCTTC.

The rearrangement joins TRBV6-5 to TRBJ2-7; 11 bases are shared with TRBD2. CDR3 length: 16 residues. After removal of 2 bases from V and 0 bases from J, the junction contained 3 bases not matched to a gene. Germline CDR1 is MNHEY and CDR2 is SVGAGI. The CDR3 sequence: CASSYQLAGGSYEQYF. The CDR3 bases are TGTGCCAGCAGTTACCAGCTAGCGGGAGGCTCCTACGAGCAGTACTTC.

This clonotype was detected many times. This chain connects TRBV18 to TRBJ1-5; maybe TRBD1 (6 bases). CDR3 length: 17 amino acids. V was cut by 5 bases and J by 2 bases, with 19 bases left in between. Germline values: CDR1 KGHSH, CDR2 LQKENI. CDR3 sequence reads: CASSSTGGGTGNQPQHF. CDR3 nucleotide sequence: TGTGCCAGCTCATCAACCGGGGGGGGCACAGGCAATCAGCCCCAGCATTTT. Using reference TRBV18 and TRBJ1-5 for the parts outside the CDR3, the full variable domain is NAGVMQNPRHLVRRRGQEARLRCSPMKGHSHVYWYRQLPEEGLKFMVYLQKENIIDESGMPKERFSAEFPKEGPSILRIQQVVRGDSAAYFCASSSTGGGTGNQPQHFGDGTRLSIL.

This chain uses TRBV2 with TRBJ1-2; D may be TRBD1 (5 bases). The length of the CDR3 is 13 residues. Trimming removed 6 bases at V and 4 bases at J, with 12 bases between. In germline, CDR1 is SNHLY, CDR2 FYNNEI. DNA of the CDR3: TGTGCCAGCAGCCCAGAACAGGTCTATGGCTACACCTTC. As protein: CASSPEQVYGYTF. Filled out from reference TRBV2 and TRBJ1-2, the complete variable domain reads EPEVTQTPSHQVTQMGQEVILRCVPISNHLYFYWYRQILGQKVEFLVSFYNNEISEKSEIFDDQFSVERPDGSNFTLKIRSTKLEDSAMYFCASSPEQVYGYTFGSGTRLTVV.